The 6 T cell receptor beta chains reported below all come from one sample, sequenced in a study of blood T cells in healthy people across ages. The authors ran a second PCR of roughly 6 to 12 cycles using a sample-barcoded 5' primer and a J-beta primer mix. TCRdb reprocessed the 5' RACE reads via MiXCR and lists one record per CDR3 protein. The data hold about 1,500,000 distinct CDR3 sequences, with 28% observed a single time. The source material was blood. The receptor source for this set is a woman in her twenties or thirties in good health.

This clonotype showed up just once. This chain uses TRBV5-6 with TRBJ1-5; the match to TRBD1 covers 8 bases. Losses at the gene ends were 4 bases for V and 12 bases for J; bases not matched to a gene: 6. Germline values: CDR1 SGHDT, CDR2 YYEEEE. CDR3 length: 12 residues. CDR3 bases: TGTGCCAGCAGCCAGGGACAGGAGCTCCAGCATTTT. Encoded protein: CASSQGQELQHF.

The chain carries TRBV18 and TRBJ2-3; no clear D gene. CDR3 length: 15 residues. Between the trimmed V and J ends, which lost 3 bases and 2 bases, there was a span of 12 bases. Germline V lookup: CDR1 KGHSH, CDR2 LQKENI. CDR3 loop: CASSPIQRTTDTQYF. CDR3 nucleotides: TGTGCCAGCTCACCCATTCAAAGGACCACAGATACGCAGTATTTT.

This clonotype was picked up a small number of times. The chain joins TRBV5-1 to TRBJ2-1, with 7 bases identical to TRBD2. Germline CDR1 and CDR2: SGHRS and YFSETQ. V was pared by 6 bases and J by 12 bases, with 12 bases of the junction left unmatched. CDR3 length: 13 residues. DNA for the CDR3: TGCGCCAGCAACGCCGGGACGGGGGGTGGGCAGTTCTTC. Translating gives CASNAGTGGGQFF.

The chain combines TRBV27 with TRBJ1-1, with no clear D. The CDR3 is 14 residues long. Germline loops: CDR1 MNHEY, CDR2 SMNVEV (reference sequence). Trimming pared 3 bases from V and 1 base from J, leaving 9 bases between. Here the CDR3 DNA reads TGTGCCAGCAGTTTGGTTATATCGAACACTGAAGCTTTCTTT. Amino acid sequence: CASSLVISNTEAFF.

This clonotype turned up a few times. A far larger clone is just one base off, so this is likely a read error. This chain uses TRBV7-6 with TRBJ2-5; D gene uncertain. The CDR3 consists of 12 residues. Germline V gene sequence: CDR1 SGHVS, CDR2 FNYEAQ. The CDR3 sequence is CAGSPYQETQYF. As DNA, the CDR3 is TGTGCCGGCAGCCCGTACCAAGAGACCCAGTACTTC. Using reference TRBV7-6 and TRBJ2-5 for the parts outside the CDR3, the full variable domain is GAGVSQSPRYKVTKRGQDVALRCDPISGHVSLYWYRQALGQGPEFLTYFNYEAQQDKSGLPNDRFSAERPEGSISTLTIQRTEQRDSAMYRCAGSPYQETQYFGPGTRLLVL.

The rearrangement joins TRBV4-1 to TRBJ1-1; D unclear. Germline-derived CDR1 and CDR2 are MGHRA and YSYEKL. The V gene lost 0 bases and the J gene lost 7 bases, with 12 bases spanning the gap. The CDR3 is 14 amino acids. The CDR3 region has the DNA TGCGCCAGCAGCCAAGATTATACAGTGAGTGAAGCTTTCTTT. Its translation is CASSQDYTVSEAFF.